Listed below are T cell receptor beta chains from one sample, sequenced in a study of cytomegalovirus exposure and HLA in healthy donors. Libraries were prepared by immunoSEQ multiplex PCR; TCRdb keeps only in-frame clonotypes and omits some of them. The sample lists roughly 150,000 clones, approximately 77% occurring once. Sequenced: PBMCs. These TCRs come from a female donor in good health and CMV-seronegative. CDR3s include the opening cysteine and the closing phenylalanine or tryptophan. A D gene is named only where the DNA matches it firmly. The size entry is marked missing in some rows and otherwise reads once, few, many or a size class.

clone size,J gene,D gene,CDR3 length,V gene,CDR3 protein,CDR3 DNA
-,TRBJ2-7,TRBD1,12,TRBV6-5,CASRQGAHEQYF,TGTGCCAGCAGGCAGGGGGCCCACGAGCAGTACTTC
-,TRBJ2-3,-,16,TRBV5-1,CASSLGRLGGTDTQYF,TGCGCCAGCAGCTTAGGGCGACTAGGAGGCACAGATACGCAGTATTTT
few,TRBJ1-3,-,16,TRBV6-1,CASSAAGARSGNTIYF,TGTGCCAGCAGTGCCGCGGGGGCCCGATCTGGAAACACCATATATTTT
-,TRBJ2-2,TRBD1,23,TRBV27,CASSLRRDRGGLIGGSYTGELFF,TGTGCCAGCAGTTTACGGCGGGACAGGGGGGGGCTCATAGGAGGATCCTACACCGGGGAGCTGTTTTTT
once,TRBJ1-2,-,12,TRBV6-1,CASSEDTYGYTF,TGTGCCAGCAGTGAGGACACCTATGGCTACACCTTC
few,TRBJ2-7,TRBD2,14,TRBV18,CASSRTSGTYEQYF,TGTGCCAGCTCACGGACTAGCGGCACCTACGAGCAGTACTTC
-,TRBJ2-7,TRBD2,14,TRBV6-1,CASTHTSGVYEQYF,TGTGCCAGCACCCACACTAGCGGAGTCTACGAGCAGTACTTC
-,TRBJ1-5,-,15,TRBV19,CASSIAGGSNQPQHF,TGTGCCAGTAGTATAGCGGGGGGGAGCAATCAGCCCCAGCATTTT
-,TRBJ2-7,TRBD2,12,TRBV6-5,CASRVTGGEQYF,TGTGCCAGCAGGGTAACGGGAGGCGAGCAGTACTTC
-,TRBJ2-5,TRBD2,14,TRBV29-1,CSVRLAGGGETQYF,TGCAGCGTTCGCCTAGCGGGAGGAGGAGAGACCCAGTACTTC
-,TRBJ2-1,TRBD1,15,TRBV2,CASSEWDRRGDEQFF,TGTGCCAGCAGTGAATGGGACAGGAGGGGGGATGAGCAGTTCTTC
-,TRBJ1-2,TRBD1,13,TRBV15,CATSSPGQGSNTF,TGTGCCACCAGCAGCCCGGGACAGGGGTCAAACACCTTC
-,TRBJ2-7,-,17,TRBV5-1,CASSFGRDDGHKYEQYF,TGCGCCAGCAGCTTTGGGCGGGACGACGGACACAAATACGAGCAGTACTTC
-,TRBJ2-1,-,14,TRBV2,CASRAGSLNNEQFF,TGTGCCAGCAGAGCAGGGTCCTTAAACAATGAGCAGTTCTTC
-,TRBJ1-6,-,15,TRBV19,CASSIGQAPQGDLHF,TGTGCCAGTAGTATAGGACAGGCCCCTCAGGGTGACCTCCACTTT
-,TRBJ2-1,-,15,TRBV15,CATSGSWSSYNEQFF,TGTGCCACCAGCGGGAGCTGGAGCTCCTACAATGAGCAGTTCTTC
once,TRBJ2-1,-,15,TRBV9,CASSVGGRTGNEQFF,TGTGCCAGCAGCGTAGGAGGGAGGACAGGCAATGAGCAGTTCTTC
-,TRBJ1-2,TRBD1,16,TRBV4-1,CASSLGGTGVYYGYTF,TGCGCCAGCAGCCTTGGGGGGACAGGGGTGTACTATGGCTACACCTTC
few,TRBJ2-2,TRBD1,16,TRBV7-8,CASSRETGGNTGELFF,TGTGCCAGCAGCCGCGAAACAGGGGGCAACACCGGGGAGCTGTTTTTT
once,TRBJ1-2,TRBD1,15,TRBV9,CASSEGQRANYGYTF,TGTGCCAGCAGCGAGGGACAGCGAGCTAACTATGGCTACACCTTC
-,TRBJ2-1,TRBD1,15,TRBV7-2,CASSSGTARYNEQFF,TGTGCCAGCAGCTCCGGGACAGCGCGATACAATGAGCAGTTCTTC
few,TRBJ1-6,-,15,TRBV2,CASSRSAMGNSPLHF,TGTGCCAGCAGTCGTTCGGCAATGGGCAATTCACCCCTCCACTTT
-,TRBJ2-1,TRBD2,16,TRBV7-3,CASSYLMAGGPNEQFF,TGTGCCAGCAGCTACCTCATGGCGGGAGGGCCCAATGAGCAGTTCTTC
-,TRBJ1-5,-,14,TRBV6-1,CASRLGAANQPQHF,TGTGCCAGTCGTCTAGGGGCGGCCAATCAGCCCCAGCATTTT
-,TRBJ2-5,-,13,TRBV15,CATSRGRRETQYF,TGTGCCACCAGCAGAGGACGGAGGGAGACCCAGTACTTC
-,TRBJ2-7,TRBD2,13,TRBV29-1,CSVALSGRYEQYF,TGCAGCGTCGCCCTTAGCGGGCGTTACGAGCAGTACTTC
once,TRBJ1-5,-,13,TRBV4-1,CASSLGGGQPQHF,TGCGCCAGCAGCCTTGGGGGGGGTCAGCCCCAGCATTTT
-,TRBJ2-1,TRBD2,15,TRBV7-3,CASSSLAGDYNEQFF,TGTGCCAGCAGCTCATTAGCGGGAGATTACAATGAGCAGTTCTTC
-,TRBJ2-3,TRBD1,14,TRBV5-1,CASSPETGWDTQYF,TGCGCCAGCAGCCCAGAGACAGGGTGGGATACGCAGTATTTT
-,TRBJ1-3,-,12,TRBV28,CASSSLRNTIYF,TGTGCCAGCAGTTCCCTACGAAACACCATATATTTT
-,TRBJ1-1,TRBD1,15,TRBV19,CASSMGRGSNTEAFF,TGTGCCAGTAGTATGGGCAGGGGGAGCAACACTGAAGCTTTCTTT
-,TRBJ1-5,-,13,TRBV19,CASSTGVYQPQHF,TGTGCCAGTAGTACGGGGGTGTATCAGCCCCAGCATTTT
-,TRBJ1-1,-,14,TRBV27,CASSPTGLNTEAFF,TGTGCCAGCAGCCCAACAGGGTTGAACACTGAAGCTTTCTTT
-,TRBJ1-1,TRBD1,11,TRBV5-4,CASSLQGLAFF,TGTGCCAGCAGCTTACAGGGGCTTGCTTTCTTT
few,TRBJ2-1,TRBD1,14,TRBV19,CASREGQAYNEQFF,TGTGCCAGTAGGGAGGGACAGGCTTACAATGAGCAGTTCTTC